This is a list of T cell receptor beta chains from one sample in a study of blood T cell repertoires in COVID-19. Generated by immunoSEQ multiplex PCR, the TCRdb table keeps only in-frame clones and is missing some. In the table there are roughly 250,000 clones, more than 75% of which are singletons. The sample consisted of peripheral blood. The receptors shown here come from a woman in her 40s who had recovered from COVID-19. CDR3s include the opening cysteine and the closing phenylalanine or tryptophan. The D gene is left open where the match is weak. The size of a clone is reported for some rows only, either as once, few or many, or as a class for expanded clones.

- | TRBJ1-6 | - | TRBV30 | 17 | TGTGCCTGGAGTGACGCCCGAGAATCCTCCTATAATTCACCCCTCCACTTT | CAWSDARESSYNSPLHF
- | TRBJ1-1 | - | TRBV24-1 | 13 | TGTGCCACCAGTGACGATGACAGAACTGAAGCTTTCTTT | CATSDDDRTEAFF
- | TRBJ2-3 | - | TRBV18 | 18 | TGTGCCAGCTCACCAGGATCCCGCACACGGGGAAGCACAGATACGCAGTATTTT | CASSPGSRTRGSTDTQYF
TRBD2 | TRBJ2-6 | - | TRBV4-3 | 19 | TGCGCCAGCAGCCAAGAATTACCCCAACTAGCGGCGGGGGCCAACGTCCTGACTTTC | CASSQELPQLAAGANVLTF
- | TRBJ1-2 | - | TRBV19 | 13 | TGTGCCAGTACCATACGGGGGACCTATGGCTACACCTTC | CASTIRGTYGYTF
- | TRBJ1-1 | - | TRBV19 | 15 | TGTGCCAGTAGTATAGGGGGCACCTTGAACACTGAAGCTTTCTTT | CASSIGGTLNTEAFF
- | TRBJ2-3 | - | TRBV7-2 | 14 | TGTGCCAGCAGCACCCTCGGGGGGCCAGATACGCAGTATTTT | CASSTLGGPDTQYF
TRBD2 | TRBJ2-7 | - | TRBV6-5 | 15 | TGTGCCAGCACTCAACCGGGGGGTTGGGGTTACGAGCAGTACTTC | CASTQPGGWGYEQYF
- | TRBJ2-2 | once | TRBV10-3 | 15 | TGTGCCAACCAGCGGGACACCGGGGGGCCCGGGGAGCTGTTTTTT | CANQRDTGGPGELFF
- | TRBJ2-5 | - | TRBV11-3 | 12 | TGTGCCAGCAGCCTGAGCGGGGAGACCCAGTACTTC | CASSLSGETQYF
TRBD2 | TRBJ2-7 | - | TRBV2 | 13 | TGTGCCAGCAGTGTTGGGGGGGTTGGCGAGCAGTACTTC | CASSVGGVGEQYF
- | TRBJ1-1 | - | TRBV6-5 | 13 | TGTGCCAGCAGTTATACAGGAAACACTGAAGCTTTCTTT | CASSYTGNTEAFF
- | TRBJ2-3 | - | TRBV5-1 | 12 | TGCGCCAGCAGCTTGGGCGCAGATACGCAGTATTTT | CASSLGADTQYF
- | TRBJ2-1 | - | TRBV4-2 | 13 | TGTGCCAGCAGCCAAGATCGGGACAATGAGCAGTTCTTC | CASSQDRDNEQFF
- | TRBJ2-7 | once | TRBV29-1 | 12 | TGCAGCGTTGAACGGGATTACGGGTGGCAGTACTTC | CSVERDYGWQYF
- | TRBJ1-4 | - | TRBV6-5 | 14 | TGTGCCAGCACGGGGTGGCCAACTAATGAAAAACTGTTTTTT | CASTGWPTNEKLFF
- | TRBJ1-5 | - | TRBV30 | 12 | TGTGCCTACAACAGGGCGAATCAGCCCCAGCATTTT | CAYNRANQPQHF
- | TRBJ1-5 | - | TRBV3-1/TRBV3-2 | 15 | TGTGCCAGCAGCCTCAGCGGGGGACGGGGGCAGCCCCAGCATTTT | CASSLSGGRGQPQHF
TRBD2 | TRBJ2-3 | once | TRBV19 | 19 | TGTGCCAGTAGCGAAGGGGCTACTAGCGGGAGGGGGAGCACAGATACGCAGTATTTT | CASSEGATSGRGSTDTQYF
TRBD2 | TRBJ2-1 | - | TRBV10-3 | 14 | TGTGCCATCAGTGAAGGCGGGACTAGCGGGAGTCGATTCTTC | CAISEGGTSGSRFF
- | TRBJ2-3 | - | TRBV10-3 | 14 | TGTGCCATCAGCGTCGGCGGCCGCACAGATACGCAGTATTTT | CAISVGGRTDTQYF
- | TRBJ2-3 | - | TRBV27 | 16 | TGTGCCAGCAGTCGAACAGGCGGGATGAGGGCAGATACGCAGTATTTT | CASSRTGGMRADTQYF